This T cell receptor beta chain emerged from a study of T cell changes during pregnancy in multiple sclerosis. The CDR3 totals 15 residues. Germline lookup yields CDR1 SGHAT and CDR2 FQNNGV. The V end was cut by 2 bases, the J end by 0 bases, with 11 bases between. The protocol was immunoSEQ multiplex PCR, while the TCRdb copy is restricted to in-frame clones and leaves out a portion. The data show tens of thousands of clones, 92% seen once. This specimen was peripheral blood, taken in the second trimester of pregnancy. This TCR derives from a female donor with multiple sclerosis, enrolled in a pregnancy study. V is TRBV11-2 and J is TRBJ2-7; no definite D call. In DNA, the CDR3 is TGTGCCAGCAGCTTAAGCGAGCTAATCTCCTACGAGCAGTACTTC. Protein: CASSLSELISYEQYF.